The 24 T cell receptor beta chains below were found in one sample sequenced in a study of early T cells in non-severe SARS-CoV-2 infection. MiXCR was run by TCRdb on the 5' RACE reads, yielding one entry per CDR3 protein. The sample consists of 30,000 or so distinct CDR3 sequences, roughly 6.6% of them appearing once. The sequenced sample was whole blood. The receptors shown here come from an adult who was a healthcare worker with PCR-confirmed SARS-CoV-2 infection or an uninfected control (not recorded which).

This clonotype was counted many times. The genes are TRBV12-3 or TRBV12-4 and TRBJ2-2, with 12 bases lining up with TRBD1. V shed 7 bases, J shed 7 bases, and the junction held 7 bases outside the gene matches. CDR3 length equals 15 residues. CDR3 nucleotide sequence: TGTGCCAGCAACCCGGGACAGGGGGCGGTCGGGGAGCTGTTTTTT. This gives the protein CASNPGQGAVGELFF.

This clonotype has a count of ten or more. This rearrangement joins TRBV28 to TRBJ2-2; D might be TRBD2 (6 bases). The germline V and J ends were trimmed by 7 bases and 3 bases, with 18 bases remaining between them. CDR3 length equals 16 residues. Germline lookup yields CDR1 MDHEN and CDR2 SYDVKM. CDR3 in amino acids: CASTPSGGRDTGELFF. The CDR3 nucleotides read TGTGCCAGCACCCCTTCCGGGGGTCGAGACACCGGGGAGCTGTTTTTT. Full variable domain (remainder filled in from reference TRBV28 and TRBJ2-2): DVKVTQSSRYLVKRTGEKVFLECVQDMDHENMFWYRQDPGLGLRLIYFSYDVKMKEKGDIPEGYSVSREKKERFSLILESASTNQTSMYLCASTPSGGRDTGELFFGEGSRLTVL.

This clonotype has at least ten counts. The chain employs TRBV3-1 and TRBJ2-7; no clear D gene. Trimming removed 4 bases from V and 2 bases from J, with 9 bases in between. CDR3 length equals 13 residues. CDR1 is LGHDT, CDR2 YNNKEL, per germline (reference sequence). The CDR3 here is CASSLTETYEQYF. DNA for the CDR3: TGTGCCAGCAGCCTGACGGAGACCTACGAGCAGTACTTC.

At least ten counts were recorded for this clonotype. The chain recombines TRBV21-1 with TRBJ1-5; the table's D gene call, TRBD1, was not cross checked with the DNA. TRBV21-1 is annotated as a pseudogene. The length of the CDR3 is 15 residues. CDR3 in amino acids: CASSKDTAKHQPQHF. The CDR3 DNA reads TGTGCCAGCAGCAAGGACACGGCCAAACATCAGCCCCAGCATTTT.

This clonotype came up a few times. The chain employs TRBV11-1 and TRBJ2-7; TRBD1 matches at 8 bases. In germline, CDR1 is SGHAT, CDR2 FQDESV (reference sequence). V lost 6 bases, J lost 6 bases, and 10 bases stayed unmatched. The length of the CDR3 is 14 residues. The CDR3 here is CASSPGTGPFEQYF. CDR3 DNA: TGTGCCAGCAGTCCCGGGACAGGACCCTTCGAGCAGTACTTC.

J is TRBJ2-7 and V is TRBV25-1; no clear D. The V gene's germline CDR1 is MGHDK and CDR2 SYGVNS. Between the trimmed V and J ends, which lost 6 bases and 4 bases, there was a span of 7 bases. This CDR3 comprises 11 residues. The CDR3 sequence is CASRTNYEQYF. The DNA for the CDR3 is TGTGCCAGCAGAACAAATTACGAGCAGTACTTC.

This clonotype has a count of ten or more. The rearrangement uses TRBV18 and TRBJ2-7; D unclear. Germline assignment: CDR1 KGHSH and CDR2 LQKENI. The CDR3 totals 12 residues. V dropped 6 bases and J dropped 3 bases, with 9 bases sitting between them. CDR3 amino acids: CASSPTLYEQYF. The DNA for the CDR3 is TGTGCCAGCTCCCCTACACTCTACGAGCAGTACTTC.

A few counts support this clonotype. The chain carries TRBV3-1 and TRBJ1-3; D gene ambiguous. CDR1 is LGHDT and CDR2 is YNNKEL in the germline V gene (reference sequence). This CDR3 has 16 residues. V lost 3 bases to trimming and J lost 2 bases, with 14 bases between them. CDR3 residues: CASSQVAPAAGNTIYF. CDR3 DNA: TGTGCCAGCAGCCAGGTTGCTCCTGCGGCTGGAAACACCATATATTTT.

This clonotype has ten or more counts. V and J are TRBV6-2 or TRBV6-3 and TRBJ1-4; TRBD1 matches at 7 bases. The CDR3 totals 16 residues. Per the germline V gene, CDR1 is MNHEY and CDR2 is SVGEGT. The V segment lost 7 bases and the J segment 0 bases; nucleotides outside the gene matches: 8. The CDR3 sequence: CASIGGGSATNEKLFF. CDR3 sequence (DNA): TGTGCCAGCATCGGAGGGGGCTCCGCAACTAATGAAAAACTGTTTTTT.

This clonotype was recorded at least ten times. The chain employs TRBV7-8 and TRBJ2-7; possible D gene TRBD1, 6 bases. CDR1 and CDR2 (germline): SGHVS, FQNEAQ. V lost 1 base and J 2 bases, leaving 12 bases between the germline ends. This CDR3 is 15 amino acids long. The CDR3, as DNA: TGTGCCAGCAGCTTAGTTGGCAGGGGAGCCTACGAGCAGTACTTC. This codes for CASSLVGRGAYEQYF.

This clonotype was picked up many times. The gene calls are TRBV18 and TRBJ1-1, with a weak D call TRBD1 (5 bases). V lost 2 bases and J 1 base, leaving 14 bases between the germline ends. Germline loops: CDR1 KGHSH, CDR2 LQKENI. This CDR3 spans 16 amino acids. The CDR3, as DNA: TGTGCCAGCTCACCAGGTTCAGGGAGGGGGAACACTGAAGCTTTCTTT. Translating it yields CASSPGSGRGNTEAFF.

This clonotype was recorded at least ten times. V usage is TRBV4-1 and J usage is TRBJ2-3; 7 nucleotides line up with TRBD2. CDR3 size: 16 residues. Germline V gives CDR1 MGHRA, CDR2 YSYEKL. The J segment lost 2 bases and the V segment lost 5 bases, leaving 10 bases of the junction unmatched. CDR3 sequence: CASSSNAAGYTDTQYF. The CDR3, as DNA: TGCGCCAGCAGCTCAAATGCAGCGGGGTACACAGATACGCAGTATTTT.

Comment on this clonotype: This may come from a read error, since a much larger clone is one base off. The CDR3 carries no conserved terminal phenylalanine or tryptophan, so it likely arises from a read error. The gene calls are TRBV30 and TRBJ2-1; TRBD1 matches 7 bases. Losses at the gene ends were 1 base for V and 4 bases for J; bases not matched to a gene: 4. Looked up from germline, CDR1 is GTSNPN and CDR2 is SVGIG (reference sequence). The CDR3 sequence is 14 residues long. The CDR3 DNA sequence: TGTGCCTGGAGTGCGAGGGGGCAGTACAATGAGCAGTTCTTG. Its translation is CAWSARGQYNEQFL.

Many counts were recorded for this clonotype. V and J are TRBV5-1 and TRBJ1-6, with 8 bases identical to TRBD1. The CDR3 runs 15 residues. Trimming at V came to 5 bases and at J to 8 bases, leaving 9 bases not matched to a gene. CDR1 and CDR2 (germline): SGHRS, YFSETQ. The chain's CDR3 is CASSTGTGNYSPLHF. The CDR3 DNA sequence: TGCGCCAGCAGTACAGGGACAGGAAATTATTCACCCCTCCACTTT.

This clonotype was observed many times. The rearrangement uses TRBV6-2 or TRBV6-3 and TRBJ2-1; D gene unclear. CDR1 is MNHEY and CDR2 is SVGEGT in the germline V gene. The length of the CDR3 is 15 residues. Trimming took off 6 bases at V and 0 bases at J, with 12 bases between the two ends. As DNA, the CDR3 is TGTGCCAGCAGCCCCCTTGAATTCTCCTACAATGAGCAGTTCTTC. Protein product: CASSPLEFSYNEQFF.

As for this clonotype: Since a much larger clone is just one base distant, this may be a read error. The genes are TRBV10-3 and TRBJ2-1; D is possibly TRBD1 (6 bases). V was shortened by 10 bases and J by 5 bases, with 18 bases between the two germline ends. This CDR3 is 14 amino acids long. Germline CDR1 is ENHRY and CDR2 is SYGVKD. CDR3 in DNA: TGTGCCACGGGTATGGCGAGGGGGAACAATGAGCAGTTCTTC. Translating it yields CATGMARGNNEQFF.

This clonotype was observed many times. The V and J genes are TRBV4-1 and TRBJ2-1; 7 nucleotides agree with TRBD2. The V gene end was trimmed by 0 bases and the J gene end by 6 bases; junction bases not matched to a gene: 20. This CDR3 spans 20 amino acids. Per germline, CDR1 MGHRA and CDR2 YSYEKL. DNA for the CDR3: TGCGCCAGCAGCCAAGAATCCCCAAAGGTGTGGCGGGAGCTCACCAATGAGCAGTTCTTC. Residues: CASSQESPKVWRELTNEQFF.

The chain has TRBV10-3 and TRBJ2-3, with a possible D match to TRBD2 (6 bases). The CDR3 spans 15 residues. Looked up from germline, CDR1 is ENHRY and CDR2 is SYGVKD. The germline V and J ends were trimmed by 6 bases and 2 bases, with 15 bases remaining between them. In DNA, the CDR3 is TGTGCCATCAGAGGTCTAGCGACAGACACAGATACGCAGTATTTT. This translates into CAIRGLATDTDTQYF.

This clonotype was counted ten times or more. J is TRBJ2-7 and V is TRBV5-5; D unclear. The CDR3 is 13 residues long. The germline V gene encodes CDR1 SGHKS and CDR2 YYEKEE (reference sequence). V was cut by 0 bases and J by 0 bases, with 4 bases left in between. The CDR3 region is CASSLGSSYEQYF. In nucleotides, the CDR3 is TGTGCCAGCAGCTTGGGGAGCTCCTACGAGCAGTACTTC. Using reference TRBV5-5 and TRBJ2-7 for the parts outside the CDR3, the full variable domain is DAGVTQSPTHLIKTRGQQVTLRCSPISGHKSVSWYQQVLGQGPQFIFQYYEKEERGRGNFPDRFSARQFPNYSSELNVNALLLGDSALYLCASSLGSSYEQYFGPGTRLTVT.

This clonotype was seen more than once but under ten times. The V and J genes are TRBV20-1 and TRBJ2-7, with 10 bases identical to TRBD2. Trimming at V came to 1 base and at J to 3 bases, leaving 3 bases not matched to a gene. This CDR3 has 14 residues. The germline CDR1 and CDR2 sequences are DFQATT and SNEGSKA (reference sequence). The DNA of the CDR3 is TGCAGTGCTAGAGCCGGGACTAGCGACTACGAGCAGTACTTC. Encoded protein: CSARAGTSDYEQYF.

This clonotype was recorded many times. CDR3 residues: CASSLANYEQYF. CDR3 in DNA: TGTGCCAGCAGCTTGGCCAACTACGAGCAGTACTTC. The rearrangement uses TRBV5-4 and TRBJ2-7; D is undetermined. Trimming removed 0 bases at V and 3 bases at J, with 4 bases between. Germline V CDR1 and CDR2: SGHNT, YYREEE (reference sequence). The CDR3 spans 12 residues.

This clonotype was recorded many times. V gene TRBV20-1 combines with J gene TRBJ1-5, with D perhaps TRBD1 (5 bases). The germline V and J ends were trimmed by 0 bases and 3 bases, with 9 bases remaining between them. This CDR3 spans 14 amino acids. The germline V gene has CDR1 DFQATT and CDR2 SNEGSKA (reference sequence). CDR3 residues: CSARDPRDNQPQHF. Written as DNA, the CDR3 is TGCAGTGCTAGAGATCCCAGGGACAATCAGCCCCAGCATTTT.

This clonotype has at least ten counts. Here the CDR3 DNA reads TGTGCCAGCAGCCGTCAACAGGGACCCCAAGAGACCCAGTACTTC. Its protein product is CASSRQQGPQETQYF. The rearrangement uses TRBV7-2 and TRBJ2-5, with D perhaps TRBD1 (6 bases). The CDR3 length is 15 residues. Germline V lookup: CDR1 SGHTA, CDR2 FQGNSA. The V and J ends lost 5 bases and 1 base respectively, with 14 bases between them.

V is TRBV7-2 and J is TRBJ2-5; D tentatively fits TRBD1 or TRBD2 (6 bases each). Germline V gene data show CDR1 as SGHTA and CDR2 as FQGNSA. The CDR3 has 13 amino acids. V was trimmed by 5 bases and J by 1 base, leaving 8 bases between them. This chain's CDR3 is CASSGGLQETQYF. The CDR3, as DNA: TGTGCCAGCAGCGGGGGGCTCCAAGAGACCCAGTACTTC.